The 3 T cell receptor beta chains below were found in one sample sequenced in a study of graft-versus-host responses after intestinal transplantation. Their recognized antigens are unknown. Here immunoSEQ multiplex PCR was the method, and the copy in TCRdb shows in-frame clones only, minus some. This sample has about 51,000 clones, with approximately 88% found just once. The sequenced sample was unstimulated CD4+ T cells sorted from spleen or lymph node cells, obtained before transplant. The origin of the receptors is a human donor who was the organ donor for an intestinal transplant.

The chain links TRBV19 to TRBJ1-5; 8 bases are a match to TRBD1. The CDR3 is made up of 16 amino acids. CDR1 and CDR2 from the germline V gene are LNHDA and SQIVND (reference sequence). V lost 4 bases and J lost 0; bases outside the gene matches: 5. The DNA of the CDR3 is TGTGCCAGTAGTAACCAGGGGGCATTTAGCAATCAGCCCCAGCATTTT. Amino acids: CASSNQGAFSNQPQHF.

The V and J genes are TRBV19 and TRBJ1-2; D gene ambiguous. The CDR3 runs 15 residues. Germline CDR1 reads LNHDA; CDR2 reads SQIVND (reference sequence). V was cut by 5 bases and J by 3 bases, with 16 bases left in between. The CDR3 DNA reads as TGTGCCAGTAGTGATGGGAGGCCCCTAGACTATGGCTACACCTTC. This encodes CASSDGRPLDYGYTF.

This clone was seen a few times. The CDR3 nucleotides are TGTGCCAGCAGTCCACCGGGACTAGGGCAGTTCTTC. Protein: CASSPPGLGQFF. The chain combines TRBV6-5 with TRBJ2-1, with 8 nucleotides matching TRBD2. J gave up 12 bases and V 5 bases, and 6 bases lay outside the gene matches. The germline V gene encodes CDR1 MNHEY and CDR2 SVGAGI. This CDR3 has 12 amino acids.